This T cell receptor beta chain was captured by sequencing in a study of T cell clones after liver transplantation. The CDR3 has 15 residues. With 5 bases removed from V and 8 bases from J, the gap between germline ends came to 18 bases. Germline CDR1 is LNHDA and CDR2 is SQIVND (reference sequence). Assay: immunoSEQ multiplex PCR; the TCRdb copy retains only in-frame clones and omits some. The sample shows 95,000 to 130,000 clones, about nine tenths of them seen only once. This receptor was obtained from a human patient who received a liver transplant. Some T cells may possibly be graft donor cells. Sequences were derived from CD4+ T cells from blood, sampled 12 months after liver transplant. V is TRBV19 and J is TRBJ1-4; D not certain. The CDR3 sequence: CASSVRHAVGEKLFF. As DNA, the CDR3 is TGTGCCAGTAGTGTAAGACACGCCGTCGGGGAAAAACTGTTTTTT.